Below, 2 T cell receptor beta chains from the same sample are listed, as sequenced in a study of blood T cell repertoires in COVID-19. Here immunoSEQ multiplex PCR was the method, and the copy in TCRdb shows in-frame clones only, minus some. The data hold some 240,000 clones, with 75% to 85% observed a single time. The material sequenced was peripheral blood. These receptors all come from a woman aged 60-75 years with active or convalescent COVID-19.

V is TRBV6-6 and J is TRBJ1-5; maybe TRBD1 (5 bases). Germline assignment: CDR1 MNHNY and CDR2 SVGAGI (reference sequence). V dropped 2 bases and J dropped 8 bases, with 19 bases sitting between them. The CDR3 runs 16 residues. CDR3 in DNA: TGTGCCAGCAGTTACCCCCTTGGGGCATTGACGGAGCCCCAGCATTTT. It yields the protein CASSYPLGALTEPQHF.

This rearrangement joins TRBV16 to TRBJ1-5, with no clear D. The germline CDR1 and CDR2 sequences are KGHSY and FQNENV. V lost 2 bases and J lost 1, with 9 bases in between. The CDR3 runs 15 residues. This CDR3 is CASSQITGSNQPQHF. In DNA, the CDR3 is TGTGCCAGCAGCCAAATCACGGGGAGCAATCAGCCCCAGCATTTT.